This record covers a single T cell receptor beta chain. This record belongs to a study of blood T cell repertoires in COVID-19. Study as a whole: Sample material is recorded as cDNA or gDNA derived from T cells, B-cell-depleted T cells, or PBMCs.

The germline V gene has CDR1 LGHDT and CDR2 YNNKEL (reference sequence). Trimming stripped 1 base from V and 13 bases from J, with 14 bases between. The CDR3 runs 12 residues. Sequencing used immunoSEQ multiplex PCR; TCRdb keeps in-frame clones, though not all of them. The sample holds 100,000 to 150,000 clones; under 85% are singletons and the top ten take roughly 10%. This clonotype originated in a man in his 60s with acute or convalescent COVID-19. Specimen: peripheral blood. The chain links TRBV3-1 (or the pseudogene TRBV3-2) to TRBJ2-7; a weak D match, TRBD2 (6 bases). CDR3 protein: CASSQGAGLPYF. CDR3 in DNA: TGTGCCAGCAGCCAAGGTGCGGGGCTCCCATACTTC.